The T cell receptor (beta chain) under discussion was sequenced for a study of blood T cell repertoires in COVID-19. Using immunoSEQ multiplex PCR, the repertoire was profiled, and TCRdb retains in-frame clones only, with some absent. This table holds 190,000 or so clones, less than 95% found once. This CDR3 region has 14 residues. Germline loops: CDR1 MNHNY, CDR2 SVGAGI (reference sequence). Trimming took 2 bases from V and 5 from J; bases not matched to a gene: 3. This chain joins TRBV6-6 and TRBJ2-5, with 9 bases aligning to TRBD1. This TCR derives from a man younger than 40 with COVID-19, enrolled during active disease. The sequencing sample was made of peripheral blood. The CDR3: CASSYRGQGETQYF. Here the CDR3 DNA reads TGTGCCAGCAGTTACCGCGGACAGGGGGAGACCCAGTACTTC.